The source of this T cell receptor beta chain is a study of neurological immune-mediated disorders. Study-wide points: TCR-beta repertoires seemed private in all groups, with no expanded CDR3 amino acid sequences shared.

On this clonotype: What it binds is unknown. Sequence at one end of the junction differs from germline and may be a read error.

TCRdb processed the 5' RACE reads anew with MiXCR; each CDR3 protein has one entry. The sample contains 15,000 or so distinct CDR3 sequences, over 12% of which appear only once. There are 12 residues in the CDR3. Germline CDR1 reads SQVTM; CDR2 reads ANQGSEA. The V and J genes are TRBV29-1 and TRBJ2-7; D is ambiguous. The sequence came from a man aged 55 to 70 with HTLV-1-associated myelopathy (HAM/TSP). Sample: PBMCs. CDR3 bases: TGCAGCGTTGCGAAAGCCAACTACGAGCAGCACTTC. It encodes CSVAKANYEQHF.